A selection of T cell receptor beta chains follows, all from one sample in a study of T cells in Graves' hyperthyroidism and ophthalmopathy. TCRdb reprocessed the multiplex PCR reads via MiXCR and lists one record per CDR3 protein. The repertoire holds some 510,000 distinct CDR3 sequences, approximately 44% seen once, with 8% to 8.5% in the top ten. Sequenced: peripheral blood or thyroid tissue (not recorded which). Every receptor here comes from a woman between 18 and 29 years old with Graves' hyperthyroidism. The CDR3 runs from the conserved cysteine through the conserved F or W. A D gene is named only where the DNA matches it firmly. Part of the rows lack a size; the others show once, few, many or a class for expanded clones.

>TRBV20-1|.|TRBD2|TRBJ2-7
TGCAGCTCATGGGGTAGCGGGAGGTATAGCGAGCAGTACTTC
CSSWGSGRYSEQYF
>TRBV5-1|few|TRBD1|TRBJ1-1
TGCGCCAGCAGCCTCCTACAGGGGCGAACTGAAGCTTTCTTT
CASSLLQGRTEAFF
>TRBV10-3|few|.|TRBJ2-6
TGTGCCATCAGTGAGGGAGGCTCTGGGGCCAACGTCCTGACTTTC
CAISEGGSGANVLTF
>TRBV7-2|.|TRBD2|TRBJ2-3
TGTGCCAGCAGCGCGGGACTAGCGAGCGCAGATACGCAGTATTTT
CASSAGLASADTQYF
>TRBV24-1|many|.|TRBJ1-2
TGTGCCACCAGTGATTTCGGGGTACAGGAAGATGGCTACACCTTC
CATSDFGVQEDGYTF
>TRBV5-6|few|.|TRBJ2-7
TGTGCCAGCAGCTTGGCCCGTAAAAACTACGAGCAGTACTTC
CASSLARKNYEQYF
>TRBV7-9|.|TRBD1|TRBJ2-5
TGTGCCAGCAGCTTCTACACCCGGGACAGCGCTCAAGAGACCCAGTACTTC
CASSFYTRDSAQETQYF
>TRBV25-1|many|.|TRBJ2-7
TGTGCCAGCAGTGAACCGGGCACCGAGTCCTACGAGCAGTACTTC
CASSEPGTESYEQYF
>TRBV7-6|once|.|TRBJ1-1
TGTGCCAGCAGCGCCCTGGCGGGCGGAACTGAAGCTTTCTTT
CASSALAGGTEAFF
>TRBV10-3|many|TRBD1|TRBJ1-6
TGTGCCACCCAGGGACAGGATAATTCACCCCTCCACTTT
CATQGQDNSPLHF
>TRBV7-8|.|.|TRBJ1-3
TGTGCCAGCAGCTTTGGCGGGAGGGCTGGAAACACCATATATTTT
CASSFGGRAGNTIYF
>TRBV7-9|.|.|TRBJ1-1
TGTGCCAGCAGCTCCCGGAAGAACACTGAAGCTTTCTTT
CASSSRKNTEAFF
>TRBV5-1|few|TRBD1|TRBJ2-6
TGCGCCAGCTCGAGGACAGGACCCTCGGGAGGGGCCAACGTCCTGACTTTC
CASSRTGPSGGANVLTF
>TRBV12-3/TRBV12-4|once|.|TRBJ1-1
TGTGCCAGCAGTTCCCAGGCGGGGGGCACTGAAGCTTTCTTT
CASSSQAGGTEAFF
>TRBV7-2|few|TRBD1|TRBJ2-7
TGTGCCAGCAGCCTTTCAGGGGGTCGGGGTGAGCAGTACTTC
CASSLSGGRGEQYF
>TRBV25-1|.|.|TRBJ1-2
TGTGCCAGCAGTGTTTCGGGCATCGGCTATGGCTACACCTTC
CASSVSGIGYGYTF
>TRBV19|few|.|TRBJ2-7
TGTGCCAGTAGTCTTCGCGACCCTCTCTACGAGCAGTACTTC
CASSLRDPLYEQYF
>TRBV25-1|many|.|TRBJ2-2
TGTGCCAGCAGTGTATCCTGGGGAAACACCGGGGAGCTGTTTTTT
CASSVSWGNTGELFF
>TRBV6-5|.|TRBD2|TRBJ2-5
TGTGCCAGCAGTTTCTACGGGATGGGGGGGGTTTCGGAGACCCAGTACTTC
CASSFYGMGGVSETQYF
>TRBV25-1|many|.|TRBJ1-2
TGTGCCAGCTCGTACACGGGCTATGGCTACACCTTC
CASSYTGYGYTF
>TRBV7-2|.|TRBD1|TRBJ1-1
TGTGCCAGCAGCTTATCTTGGGACAGGGTGTTCGTCACTGAAGCTTTCTTT
CASSLSWDRVFVTEAFF
>TRBV29-1|.|TRBD1|TRBJ2-5
TGCAGCGTACAGGGGCAAGGGGAGACCCAGTACTTC
CSVQGQGETQYF
>TRBV7-6|.|.|TRBJ1-2
TGTGCCAGCAGCCCAGGGGCAGGAAACTATAGCTACACCTTC
CASSPGAGNYSYTF
>TRBV7-9|few|.|TRBJ2-5
TGTGCCAGCAGCCTAGGGACGGCTCAAGAGACCCAGTACTTC
CASSLGTAQETQYF
>TRBV20-1|.|.|TRBJ2-5
TGCAGTGCTAGACTAGAAGAGACCCAGTACTTC
CSARLEETQYF
>TRBV7-3|few|.|TRBJ2-5
TGTGCCAGCAGCTTAGGTTCGGGGATAAGGGAGACCCAGTACTTC
CASSLGSGIRETQYF
>TRBV5-1|.|.|TRBJ2-2
TGCGCCAGCAGCGTGGGACACAACACCGGGGAGCTGTTTTTT
CASSVGHNTGELFF
>TRBV9|few|.|TRBJ1-1
TGTGCCAGCAGCGTAGCCCGGGGGAACACTGAAGCTTTCTTT
CASSVARGNTEAFF
>TRBV25-1|many|TRBD2|TRBJ2-5
TGTGCCAGCAGTCTCAAGGCTAGCGGGAGGGCCAAAGAGACCCAGTACTTC
CASSLKASGRAKETQYF
>TRBV5-1|few|TRBD2|TRBJ2-7
TGCGCCAGCAGCTCGGGAGGACTCTACGAGCAGTACTTC
CASSSGGLYEQYF
>TRBV20-1|.|TRBD1|TRBJ2-7
TGCAGTGCTAGGGACAGGTTTTACGAGCAGTACTTC
CSARDRFYEQYF
>TRBV29-1|.|TRBD1|TRBJ2-3
TGCAGCGTTGGGGGACAGGGTGTGGGCACAGATACGCAGTATTTT
CSVGGQGVGTDTQYF
>TRBV7-2|many|.|TRBJ2-2
TGTGCCAGCAGCTTATGGGTTCTTAACACCGGGGAGCTGTTTTTT
CASSLWVLNTGELFF
>TRBV7-9|.|TRBD2|TRBJ2-7
TGTGCCAGCTGCTCTAGCGGGAGGGCCGACGAGCAGTACTTC
CASCSSGRADEQYF
>TRBV9|once|.|TRBJ1-4
TGTGCCAGCAGCGTAGAGCCCCAGGGTCCGGAAAAACTGTTTTTT
CASSVEPQGPEKLFF
>TRBV29-1|many|.|TRBJ1-1
TGCAGCGTTGAAAGAGGGTACCTGAACACTGAAGCTTTCTTT
CSVERGYLNTEAFF
>TRBV2|few|TRBD1|TRBJ1-2
TGTGCCAGCAGTTTTCGGGACAGAGGCTATGGCTACACCTTC
CASSFRDRGYGYTF
>TRBV12-3/TRBV12-4|few|.|TRBJ1-6
TGTGCCAGCAGTTTATCGCAGGCAAATTCACCCCTCCACTTT
CASSLSQANSPLHF
>TRBV29-1|once|TRBD2|TRBJ2-7
TGCAGCGTTCACCTGGGACTAGCGCTCAACGAGCAGTACTTC
CSVHLGLALNEQYF
>TRBV19|.|.|TRBJ1-5
TGTGCCAGTAGTGCCGACTCACAGGACCAGCCCCAGCATTTT
CASSADSQDQPQHF
>TRBV7-2|few|.|TRBJ1-2
TGTGCCAGCAGTTCCTCCAGGGTCAGCTATGGCTACACCTTC
CASSSSRVSYGYTF